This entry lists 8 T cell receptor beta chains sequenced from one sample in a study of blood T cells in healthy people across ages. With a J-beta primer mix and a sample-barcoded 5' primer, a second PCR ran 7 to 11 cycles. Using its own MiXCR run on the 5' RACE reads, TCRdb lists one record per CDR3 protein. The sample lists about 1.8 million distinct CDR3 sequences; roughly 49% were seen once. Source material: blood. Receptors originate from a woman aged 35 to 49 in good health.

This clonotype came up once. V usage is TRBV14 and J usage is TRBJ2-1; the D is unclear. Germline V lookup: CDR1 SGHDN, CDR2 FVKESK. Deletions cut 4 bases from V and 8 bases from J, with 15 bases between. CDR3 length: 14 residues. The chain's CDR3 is CASSPVVGNDEQFF. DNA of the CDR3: TGTGCCAGCAGCCCGGTGGTAGGGAACGATGAGCAGTTCTTC.

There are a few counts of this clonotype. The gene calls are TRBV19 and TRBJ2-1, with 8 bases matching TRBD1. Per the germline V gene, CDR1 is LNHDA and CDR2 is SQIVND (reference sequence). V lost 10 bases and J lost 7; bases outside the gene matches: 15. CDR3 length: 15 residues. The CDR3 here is CATLNRGTSGNEQFF. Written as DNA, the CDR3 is TGTGCCACCCTGAACAGGGGGACCTCTGGGAATGAGCAGTTCTTC.

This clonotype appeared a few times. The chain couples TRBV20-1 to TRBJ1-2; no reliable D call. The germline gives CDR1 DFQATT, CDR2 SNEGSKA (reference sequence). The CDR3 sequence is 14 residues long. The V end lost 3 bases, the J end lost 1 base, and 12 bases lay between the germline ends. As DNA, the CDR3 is TGCAGTGCTAGCCCAAACGACATTAACTATGGCTACACCTTC. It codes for CSASPNDINYGYTF.

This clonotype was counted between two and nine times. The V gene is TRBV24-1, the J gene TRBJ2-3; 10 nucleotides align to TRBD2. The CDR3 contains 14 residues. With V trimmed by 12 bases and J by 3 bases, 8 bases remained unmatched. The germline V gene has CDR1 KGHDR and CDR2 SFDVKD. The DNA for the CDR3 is TGTGCCGCGAGCGGGGGGGGGACAACAGATACGCAGTATTTT. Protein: CAASGGGTTDTQYF.

The CDR3 DNA sequence: TGCAGTGCTCCCCCGTTTCGGGGACAGGGTGTGGTGGATACGCAGTATTTT. This gives the protein CSAPPFRGQGVVDTQYF. The chain employs TRBV20-1 and TRBJ2-3; 9 nucleotides agree with TRBD1. The CDR3 sequence is 17 residues long. Germline CDR1 is DFQATT and CDR2 is SNEGSKA (reference sequence). The ends lost 5 bases at V and 6 bases at J; junction bases unmatched: 18.

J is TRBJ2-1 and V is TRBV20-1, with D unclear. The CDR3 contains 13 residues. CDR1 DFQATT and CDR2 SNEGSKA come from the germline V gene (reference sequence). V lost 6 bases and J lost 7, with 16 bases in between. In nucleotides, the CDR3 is TGCAGTGCCGTCGCCCATCTCGCTAATGAGCAGTTCTTC. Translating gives CSAVAHLANEQFF.

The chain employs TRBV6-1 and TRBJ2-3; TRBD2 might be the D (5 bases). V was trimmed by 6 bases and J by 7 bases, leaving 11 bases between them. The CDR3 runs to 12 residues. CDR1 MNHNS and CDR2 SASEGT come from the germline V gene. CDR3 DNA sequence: TGTGCCAGCAGCCAAGAGGGATATACGCAGTATTTT. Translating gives CASSQEGYTQYF.

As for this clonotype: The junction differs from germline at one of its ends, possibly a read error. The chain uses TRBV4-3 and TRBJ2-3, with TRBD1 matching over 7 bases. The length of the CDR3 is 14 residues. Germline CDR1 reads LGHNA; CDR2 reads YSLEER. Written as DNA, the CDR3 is TGCGCCGGCAGCCAAGGGACAGGCACAGATACGCAGTATTTT. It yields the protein CAGSQGTGTDTQYF.